This T cell receptor beta chain derives from a study of blood T cell repertoires in COVID-19. In the study overall: Samples of COVID-19 (acute and convalescent) were obtained from the United States, Italy and Spain. T cells, B-cell-depleted T cells, or PBMCs provided the cDNA or gDNA that served as material.

How the authors handled the data: Researchers report that nucleated cell counts were estimated from reference gene primer amplification. Data came from immunoSEQ multiplex PCR; TCRdb stores just in-frame clones and leaves some out. V, J and clone size derive from that table, while D and trimming were established from the DNA sequence. The table shows more than 110,000 clones, with around 80% occurring only once. J gave up 0 bases and V 1 base, and 3 bases lay outside the gene matches. The germline gives CDR1 LNHDA, CDR2 SQIVND (reference sequence). The CDR3 has 16 residues. The receptor was derived from a man in his sixties with acute or convalescent COVID-19. Sequencing was performed on peripheral blood. The V gene is TRBV19, the J gene TRBJ2-1; 7 nucleotides agree with TRBD2. CDR3 DNA sequence: TGTGCCAGTAGTATAGCTAGCGGCCACTCCTACAATGAGCAGTTCTTC. Its translation is CASSIASGHSYNEQFF.